Described below is a single T cell receptor (beta chain) sequence and its context. It lacks a known antigen. Base qualities are missing; no much larger clone stands one base away. This sample is part of a study of T cell changes during pregnancy in multiple sclerosis (dated by TCRdb to between 2018 and 2021). Looking at the study overall: The study looked at changes in the T cell repertoire across pregnancy in women with multiple sclerosis.

The library was produced with the immunoSEQ multiplex PCR assay. Drawn from immuneACCESS, this table holds only the in-frame rearrangements with V and J called that TCRdb kept. Clones are partly lost; checked studies trace under half to an unresolved V gene and leave the rest unexplained. Present in this sample are 84,000 or so clones, roughly 93% of which were seen just once. The top ten constitute over 2% of the sample. Including the terminal cysteine and phenylalanine, the CDR3 comprises 14 residues. Only the CDR3 part of the read is kept: 42 bases, read in frame from the first base. Trimming at the junction amounts to 0 bases on V and 6 bases on J, and the germline ends lie 11 bases apart. CDR1 and CDR2 (SGHNT, YENEEA) derive from the germline V gene.

The source of this sequence is a female donor with multiple sclerosis, enrolled in a pregnancy study. Material: peripheral blood, obtained in the third trimester of pregnancy. The sequence links TRBV11-3 to TRBJ1-1, with the D segment identity uncertain. The DNA reads as follows: TGTGCCAGCAGCTTAGATAGAGGGCCGGCTGAAGCTTTCTTT. It translates to CASSLDRGPAEAFF.